This entry is about one T cell receptor beta chain. This sample also contains other DNA sequences that code for the same CDR3. This CDR3 region has 16 residues. Germline assignment: CDR1 SGDLS and CDR2 YYNGEE. V lost 0 bases, J lost 0 bases, and 10 bases lay in between. The sample is drawn from a study of shared clonotypes between healthy human individuals. At deep level, the assay was performed. Generated by immunoSEQ multiplex PCR, the TCRdb table keeps only in-frame clones and is missing some. The sample lists approximately 2.3 million clones, roughly 93% occurring once. The clonotype was recovered from a young man in good health. Some clones in this sample may be carry-over from other donors' samples. This chain connects TRBV9 to TRBJ2-1; D ambiguous. The sequenced material came from naive CD4+ T cells from PBMCs. Subset denoted: CD45RA+ positively selected. CDR3 protein: CASSVDPRDSYNEQFF. The CDR3 coding sequence is TGTGCCAGCAGCGTAGATCCGAGAGACTCCTACAATGAGCAGTTCTTC.